A single sample is the source of the 16 T cell receptor beta chains below, sequenced in a study of blood T cell repertoires in COVID-19 (dated by TCRdb to 2018 to 2021). The method behind the library was the immunoSEQ multiplex PCR assay. This is the immuneACCESS table as TCRdb keeps it, with only in-frame sequences that have V and J called. A part of the clones is gone; compared with another copy, unresolved V genes explain less than half, and the rest is unexplained. Here the sample has roughly 100,000 clones; over 75% occur a single time. The ten largest clones take up roughly 32% of the sample. The specimen was peripheral blood. Source of these receptors: a woman older than 75 with acute or convalescent COVID-19.

The chain joins TRBV18 to TRBJ2-3, with 7 bases matching TRBD1. Looked up from germline, CDR1 is KGHSH and CDR2 is LQKENI. CDR3 length equals 14 residues. Trimming cost V 4 bases and J 2 bases; bases outside gene matches: 3. In DNA form, the CDR3 reads TGTGCCAGCTCACAGGGACAGTTCACAGATACGCAGTATTTT. Its protein product is CASSQGQFTDTQYF.

The CDR3 DNA sequence: TGTGCCAGCAGTGCTTCTTTAGCGGGGGGGCTTGAGACCCAGTACTTC. Protein: CASSASLAGGLETQYF. The chain joins TRBV6-1 to TRBJ2-5, with TRBD2 identical over 11 bases. The CDR3 is made up of 16 amino acids. CDR1 and CDR2 from the germline V gene are MNHNS and SASEGT. With 4 bases clipped from V and 5 bases from J, the junction kept 9 bases outside the gene matches.

The chain has TRBV6-6 and TRBJ2-7; TRBD1 matches 11 bases. Germline V lookup: CDR1 MNHNY, CDR2 SVGAGI (reference sequence). The V and J ends lost 6 bases and 5 bases, in that order; junction bases with no gene match: 12. This CDR3 contains 16 residues. CDR3 loop: CASRTPRTGGSDEQYF. CDR3 in DNA: TGTGCCAGCAGAACACCACGGACAGGGGGCTCGGACGAGCAGTACTTC.

J is TRBJ2-1 and V is TRBV11-3, with a weak D call TRBD2 (5 bases). CDR3 length: 13 amino acids. Trimming stripped 4 bases from V and 7 bases from J, with 11 bases between. Germline V gene sequence: CDR1 SGHNT, CDR2 YENEEA. Written as DNA, the CDR3 is TGTGCCAGCAGCTCCAAAGAGCGGAATGAGCAGTTCTTC. Translation: CASSSKERNEQFF.

The chain employs TRBV10-3 and TRBJ2-5, with TRBD1 matching over 10 bases. The length of the CDR3 is 15 residues. Trimming cost V 3 bases and J 4 bases; bases outside gene matches: 5. Per germline, CDR1 ENHRY and CDR2 SYGVKD. In nucleotides, the CDR3 is TGTGCCATCAGTGACCCGGGACAGGGGTCAGAGACCCAGTACTTC. It encodes CAISDPGQGSETQYF.

The rearrangement joins TRBV4-3 to TRBJ2-7; D remains ambiguous. The CDR3 extends over 15 amino acids. The V gene's germline CDR1 is LGHNA and CDR2 YSLEER. V shed 0 bases and J shed 4 bases, with 13 bases lying between them. This CDR3 reads CASSQELYSRYEQYF. CDR3 DNA: TGCGCCAGCAGCCAAGAATTGTACAGCCGATACGAGCAGTACTTC.

This clone came up once. V gene TRBV6-4 combines with J gene TRBJ1-6; 9 bases align to TRBD1. Germline CDR1 MRHNA, CDR2 SNTAGT. J was trimmed by 8 bases and V by 0 bases; bases with no gene match: 2. The CDR3 has 15 amino acids. The chain's CDR3 is CASSDSGQGHSPLHF. The CDR3 region has the DNA TGTGCCAGCAGTGACTCAGGACAGGGGCATTCACCCCTCCACTTT.

This clone was recorded once. This rearrangement joins TRBV5-1 to TRBJ2-3, with a tentative D call TRBD2 (5 bases). Trimming left V 3 bases short and J 2 bases short, with 13 bases between. The CDR3 extends over 15 amino acids. Germline V gene lookup returns CDR1 SGHRS and CDR2 YFSETQ. The CDR3 DNA reads as TGCGCCAGCAGCTCCTTGCGGGCCTACACAGATACGCAGTATTTT. The encoded protein is CASSSLRAYTDTQYF.

The V and J genes are TRBV5-1 and TRBJ1-6; TRBD1 matches at 7 bases. The CDR3 is made up of 15 amino acids. CDR1 SGHRS and CDR2 YFSETQ come from the germline V gene. The trim removed 7 bases at V and 4 bases at J, leaving 8 bases unmatched. The chain's CDR3 is CASHRGRGYNSPLHF. The CDR3 DNA sequence: TGCGCCAGCCACAGGGGAAGAGGTTATAATTCACCCCTCCACTTT.

The chain joins TRBV11-2 to TRBJ2-5, with TRBD2 identical over 14 bases. Trimming took 5 bases from V and 2 from J; bases not matched to a gene: 4. The CDR3 spans 16 residues. Germline V gene sequence: CDR1 SGHAT, CDR2 FQNNGV. CDR3 nucleotides: TGTGCCAGCAGCCCACGGACTAGCGGGGGGCAAGAGACCCAGTACTTC. Translating it yields CASSPRTSGGQETQYF.

The chain combines TRBV5-1 with TRBJ1-4, with a tentative D call TRBD1 (6 bases). The CDR3 has 15 amino acids. CDR1 is SGHRS and CDR2 is YFSETQ in the germline V gene. Trimming took off 2 bases at V and 7 bases at J, with 15 bases between the two ends. In DNA, the CDR3 is TGCGCCAGCAGCTTTGCGGGGGGCGCGAGTGAAAAACTGTTTTTT. Translating gives CASSFAGGASEKLFF.

This clone came up once. The chain uses TRBV7-8 and TRBJ2-1, with 11 bases lining up with TRBD2. Unmatched junction bases numbered 9, after V lost 4 bases and J lost 7 bases. Germline V lookup: CDR1 SGHVS, CDR2 FQNEAQ. The CDR3 is made up of 16 amino acids. CDR3 protein: CASSSVLAGGGNEQFF. The CDR3 nucleotides are TGTGCCAGCAGCTCGGTGCTAGCGGGGGGAGGGAATGAGCAGTTCTTC.

J is TRBJ2-2 and V is TRBV4-1; D is possibly TRBD1 (6 bases). The CDR3 runs 15 residues. V dropped 4 bases and J dropped 6 bases, with 15 bases sitting between them. Looked up from germline, CDR1 is MGHRA and CDR2 is YSYEKL. The CDR3 sequence: CASSPDWGQAGELFF. In nucleotides, the CDR3 is TGCGCCAGCAGCCCTGACTGGGGGCAGGCCGGGGAGCTGTTTTTT.

This chain joins TRBV4-3 and TRBJ2-5; D is undetermined. CDR1 is LGHNA and CDR2 is YSLEER in the germline V gene. The CDR3 runs to 13 residues. Deletions cut 0 bases from V and 4 bases from J, with 6 bases between. The CDR3 coding sequence is TGCGCCAGCAGCCAAGATTTCCGAGAGACCCAGTACTTC. This sequence encodes CASSQDFRETQYF.

The J gene is TRBJ1-2, the V gene TRBV7-9, with D unclear. Germline CDR1 and CDR2: SEHNR and FQNEAQ (reference sequence). V lost 1 base to trimming and J lost 4 bases, with 13 bases between them. This CDR3 spans 15 amino acids. In DNA form, the CDR3 reads TGTGCCAGCAGCTTAGTGAAGACACCTTTCTATGGCTACACCTTC. Translated: CASSLVKTPFYGYTF.

V is TRBV28 and J is TRBJ2-2; 9 bases line up with TRBD1. J gave up 1 base and V 6 bases, and 6 bases lay outside the gene matches. The CDR3 extends over 16 amino acids. Germline V gene data show CDR1 as MDHEN and CDR2 as SYDVKM. CDR3 sequence reads: CASSTGGAQNTGELFF. In DNA form, the CDR3 reads TGTGCCAGCAGCACAGGGGGCGCCCAGAACACCGGGGAGCTGTTTTTT.